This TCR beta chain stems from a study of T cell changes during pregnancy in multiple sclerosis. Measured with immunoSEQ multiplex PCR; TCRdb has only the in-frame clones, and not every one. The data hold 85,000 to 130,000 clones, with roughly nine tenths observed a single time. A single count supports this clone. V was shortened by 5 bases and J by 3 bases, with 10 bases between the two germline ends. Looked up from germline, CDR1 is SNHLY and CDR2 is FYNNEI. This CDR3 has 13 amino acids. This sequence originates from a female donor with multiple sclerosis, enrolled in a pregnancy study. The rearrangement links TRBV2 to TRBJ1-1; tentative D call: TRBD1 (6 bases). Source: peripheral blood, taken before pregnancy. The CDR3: CASSQGFDTEAFF. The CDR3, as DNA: TGTGCCAGCAGTCAGGGGTTTGACACTGAAGCTTTCTTT.